One sample yielded the 21 T cell receptor beta chains listed below, sequenced in a study of CD8+ T cells in alopecia areata. cDNA serving as the sequencing template came from extracted, reverse transcribed RNA. The method was immunoSEQ multiplex PCR; TCRdb's version includes in-frame clones alone and lacks a portion of them. The sample yields about 82,000 clones, roughly 50% seen once. Specimen: NKG2D-high CD8+ T cells sorted from blood. Source of these receptors: a human donor with alopecia areata.

This clone was detected only once. This chain joins TRBV5-1 and TRBJ2-7, with TRBD2 matching 7 bases. Unmatched junction bases numbered 4, after V lost 1 base and J lost 0 bases. CDR1 and CDR2 from the germline V gene are SGHRS and YFSETQ. The CDR3 is 15 residues long. CDR3 DNA: TGCGCCAGCAGCTTGTTTGGCGGGAGCTCCTACGAGCAGTACTTC. Amino acids: CASSLFGGSSYEQYF.

Judged by abundance, this clone is medium-sized. The identical CDR3 is also encoded by other nucleotide sequences in the sample. The chain has TRBV28 and TRBJ2-1, with D maybe TRBD1 (6 bases). The CDR3 contains 13 residues. Trimming took off 2 bases at V and 5 bases at J, with 7 bases between the two ends. Germline V CDR1 and CDR2: MDHEN, SYDVKM. The DNA of the CDR3 is TGTGCCAGCAGTTTACCAGGGGACAATGAGCAGTTCTTC. Translation gives CASSLPGDNEQFF.

The chain links TRBV28 to TRBJ2-1, with 8 bases that match TRBD1. CDR1 MDHEN and CDR2 SYDVKM come from the germline V gene. V shed 5 bases, J shed 9 bases, and the junction held 6 bases outside the gene matches. CDR3 length equals 13 residues. The CDR3 DNA reads as TGTGCCAGCAGTCCTGGACAGGGAGGTGAGCAGTTCTTC. This gives the protein CASSPGQGGEQFF. Drawing the rest from reference TRBV28 and TRBJ2-1, the complete variable domain is DVKVTQSSRYLVKRTGEKVFLECVQDMDHENMFWYRQDPGLGLRLIYFSYDVKMKEKGDIPEGYSVSREKKERFSLILESASTNQTSMYLCASSPGQGGEQFFGPGTRLTVL.

This chain joins TRBV30 and TRBJ1-5, with D tentatively TRBD1 (5 bases). The CDR3 sequence is 14 residues long. V was clipped by 4 bases and J by 0 bases, with 10 bases between them. Germline V CDR1 and CDR2: GTSNPN, SVGIG (reference sequence). CDR3 sequence reads: CAWKSRDSNQPQHF. The CDR3 DNA reads as TGTGCCTGGAAATCCAGGGATAGCAATCAGCCCCAGCATTTT.

The chain couples TRBV27 to TRBJ2-7, with a tentative D call TRBD2 (6 bases). V lost 8 bases, J lost 0 bases, and 8 bases lay in between. The CDR3 runs 12 residues. CDR1 is MNHEY, CDR2 SMNVEV, per germline (reference sequence). CDR3 DNA: TGTGCCAGCGGGACTCCCTCCTACGAGCAGTACTTC. Its translation is CASGTPSYEQYF.

The chain recombines TRBV27 with TRBJ2-7; 8 bases fit TRBD2. V lost 0 bases and J lost 2; bases outside the gene matches: 12. Per germline, CDR1 MNHEY and CDR2 SMNVEV (reference sequence). CDR3 length equals 18 residues. CDR3 in amino acids: CASSLSSGSAALAYEQYF. In DNA form, the CDR3 reads TGTGCCAGCAGTTTATCCAGCGGGAGCGCGGCCCTTGCCTACGAGCAGTACTTC.

The genes are TRBV27 and TRBJ2-2, with TRBD2 matching 7 bases. CDR1 is MNHEY, CDR2 SMNVEV, per germline (reference sequence). This CDR3 has 14 amino acids. Trimming took 7 bases from V and 1 from J; bases not matched to a gene: 3. In DNA, the CDR3 is TGTGCCAGCAAAACTAGCGTGAACACCGGGGAGCTGTTTTTT. Its protein is CASKTSVNTGELFF.

This clone has only one observation. The chain links TRBV11-2 to TRBJ2-1; D possibly corresponds to TRBD2 (7 bases). Germline lookup yields CDR1 SGHAT and CDR2 FQNNGV. The CDR3 covers 16 residues. V gave up 0 bases and J gave up 2 bases, with 11 bases separating them. The CDR3 DNA reads as TGTGCCAGCAGCTTAGATGCGGGGGCCCCCTACAATGAGCAGTTCTTC. Encoded protein: CASSLDAGAPYNEQFF.

V and J are TRBV5-1 and TRBJ1-1, with a weak D call TRBD1 (6 bases). Per the germline V gene, CDR1 is SGHRS and CDR2 is YFSETQ. The CDR3 has 14 amino acids. Trimming took off 0 bases at V and 0 bases at J, with 6 bases between the two ends. The CDR3 DNA reads TGCGCCAGCAGCTTGGGGACAGTGAACACTGAAGCTTTCTTT. Translating gives CASSLGTVNTEAFF.

Only one count was recorded for this clone. The chain has TRBV5-1 and TRBJ1-3; D remains unclear. The ends were cut back, 7 bases at V and 0 bases at J, with 14 bases in the middle. CDR1 is SGHRS and CDR2 is YFSETQ in the germline V gene. The CDR3 is 15 amino acids. DNA of the CDR3: TGCGCCAGCTCCTTTGGCGGAAACTCTGGAAACACCATATATTTT. It translates to CASSFGGNSGNTIYF.

The CDR3 nucleotides read TGTGCCAGCAGTTATCAGGGAATGGACTACGAGCAGTACTTC. Amino acids: CASSYQGMDYEQYF. V and J are TRBV28 and TRBJ2-7; D might be TRBD1 (5 bases). The CDR3 extends over 14 amino acids. The ends were cut back, 4 bases at V and 3 bases at J, with 13 bases in the middle. Germline assignment: CDR1 MDHEN and CDR2 SYDVKM.

The chain employs TRBV27 and TRBJ2-1; the match to TRBD2 covers 12 bases. The germline V gene encodes CDR1 MNHEY and CDR2 SMNVEV (reference sequence). J lost 8 bases, V lost 3 bases, and 5 bases had no gene match. The CDR3 is made up of 15 amino acids. DNA for the CDR3: TGTGCCAGCAGTTTTGGGACTAGCGGGCGGGATGAGCAGTTCTTC. This translates into CASSFGTSGRDEQFF.

This rearrangement joins TRBV10-2 to TRBJ1-5, with unresolved D. V lost 4 bases and J 6 bases, leaving 10 bases between the germline ends. The CDR3 loop spans 13 amino acids. Germline CDR1 WSHSY, CDR2 SAAADI. The CDR3 loop reads CASSGGAGQPQHF. DNA for the CDR3: TGCGCCAGCAGTGGTGGAGCGGGTCAGCCCCAGCATTTT.

To note about this clone: At the DNA level, this CDR3 is encoded by other sequences in the same sample as well. This chain links TRBV2 with TRBJ2-7; TRBD1 is a possible D gene (6 bases). V was cut by 1 base and J by 3 bases, with 7 bases left in between. From germline, CDR1 is SNHLY and CDR2 FYNNEI. The CDR3 contains 13 residues. The CDR3 sequence is CASSEGGRYEQYF. The CDR3 bases are TGTGCCAGCAGTGAAGGGGGGCGCTACGAGCAGTACTTC.

This clone has a handful of counts. The CDR3 loop reads CASSLGNEQFF. Written as DNA, the CDR3 is TGTGCCAGCAGCCTCGGCAATGAGCAGTTCTTC. The rearrangement uses TRBV14 and TRBJ2-1; D not resolved. V lost 4 bases and J lost 6, with 4 bases in between. Looked up from germline, CDR1 is SGHDN and CDR2 is FVKESK. CDR3 length: 11 amino acids.

The rearrangement uses TRBV5-1 and TRBJ2-3; 7 bases align to TRBD2. The CDR3 runs 15 residues. CDR1 is SGHRS and CDR2 is YFSETQ in the germline V gene. Trimming removed 4 bases from V and 4 bases from J; junction bases left unmatched: 9. In DNA form, the CDR3 reads TGCGCCAGCAGCCTCGGACTAGATCTTCCAGATACGCAGTATTTT. It specifies CASSLGLDLPDTQYF.

This clone has a count of ten or more. The chain recombines TRBV7-8 with TRBJ2-1; D gene unclear. Trimming left V 3 bases short and J 7 bases short, with 10 bases between. Germline V gives CDR1 SGHVS, CDR2 FQNEAQ. The CDR3 runs 13 residues. The CDR3 spells CASSFGPPNEQFF. In DNA, the CDR3 is TGTGCCAGCAGCTTCGGACCCCCTAATGAGCAGTTCTTC.

The gene calls are TRBV18 and TRBJ1-1, with a tentative D call TRBD1 (6 bases). The CDR3 consists of 16 residues. Between the trimmed V and J ends, which lost 8 bases and 3 bases, there was a span of 22 bases. Germline CDR1 and CDR2: KGHSH and LQKENI. This CDR3 reads CASTLTGPRVYTEAFF. The CDR3 DNA sequence: TGTGCCAGCACGTTGACAGGCCCAAGGGTTTACACTGAAGCTTTCTTT. Drawing the rest from reference TRBV18 and TRBJ1-1, the complete variable domain is NAGVMQNPRHLVRRRGQEARLRCSPMKGHSHVYWYRQLPEEGLKFMVYLQKENIIDESGMPKERFSAEFPKEGPSILRIQQVVRGDSAAYFCASTLTGPRVYTEAFFGQGTRLTVV.

This clone has more than one count but fewer than ten. Other DNA sequences in the same sample also yield this CDR3. The chain combines TRBV29-1 with TRBJ1-2; no firm D call. Trimming removed 3 bases at V and 6 bases at J, with 5 bases between. The CDR3 sequence is 10 residues long. CDR1 SQVTM and CDR2 ANQGSEA come from the germline V gene. The CDR3 nucleotides are TGCAGCGTTGACACAGATGGCTACACCTTC. Its translation: CSVDTDGYTF.

The V and J genes are TRBV30 and TRBJ2-2; no clear D gene. The CDR3 is made up of 12 amino acids. Trimming took 3 bases from V and 7 from J, leaving 9 bases between them. Looked up from germline, CDR1 is GTSNPN and CDR2 is SVGIG (reference sequence). CDR3 loop: CAWSVGDGELFF. DNA for the CDR3: TGTGCCTGGAGCGTAGGCGACGGGGAGCTGTTTTTT.

V is TRBV10-2 and J is TRBJ2-7; D gene ambiguous. CDR3 length: 11 amino acids. CDR1 and CDR2 (germline): WSHSY, SAAADI. Trimming removed 3 bases from V and 4 bases from J, with 4 bases in between. CDR3 residues: CASSDIYEQYF. The DNA of the CDR3 is TGCGCCAGCAGTGATATTTACGAGCAGTACTTC.